This entry lists 30 T cell receptor beta chains sequenced from one sample in a study of CD8+CD57+ T cells in acquired aplastic anemia. The TCR beta profiling, which covered VDJ combination and CDR3 sequence, was carried out using genomic DNA as the template. TCRdb re-analysed the reads in MiXCR, keeping a single row per CDR3 protein. The sample holds about 420,000 distinct CDR3 sequences, under 80% seen once. The sample consisted of sorted CD4+, CD8+, or CD8+CD57+ T cells (not recorded which) from PBMCs. These receptors were collected from a human donor in good health, serving as a control.

This clonotype was recorded many times. The chain combines TRBV6-1 with TRBJ1-4, with unresolved D. Per germline, CDR1 MNHNS and CDR2 SASEGT. Trimming shortened V by 2 bases and J by 10 bases, and 8 bases separated the two germline ends. The CDR3 runs to 12 residues. CDR3 amino acids: CASSESPGKLFF. For the CDR3, the DNA is TGTGCCAGCAGTGAATCGCCCGGAAAACTGTTTTTT.

The V gene is TRBV7-2, the J gene TRBJ1-1, with D perhaps TRBD1 (5 bases). In germline, CDR1 is SGHTA, CDR2 FQGNSA. The CDR3 is 16 amino acids. Trimming cost V 1 base and J 7 bases, with 19 bases left between them. Here the CDR3 DNA reads TGTGCCAGCAGCTTAGGTTATAGGGGAGAGACCAATGAAGCTTTCTTT. Its protein is CASSLGYRGETNEAFF.

The chain has TRBV7-9 and TRBJ1-6; 7 positions match TRBD1. Germline CDR1 is SEHNR and CDR2 is FQNEAQ (reference sequence). V lost 5 bases, J lost 5 bases, and 6 bases stayed unmatched. The CDR3 totals 15 residues. The CDR3 DNA sequence: TGTGCCAGCAGCCTCCGGGACAGCAATAATTCACCCCTCCACTTT. Amino acids: CASSLRDSNNSPLHF. Drawing the rest from reference TRBV7-9 and TRBJ1-6, the complete variable domain is DTGVSQNPRHKITKRGQNVTFRCDPISEHNRLYWYRQTLGQGPEFLTYFQNEAQLEKSRLLSDRFSAERPKGSFSTLEIQRTEQGDSAMYLCASSLRDSNNSPLHFGNGTRLTVT.

V is TRBV5-1 and J is TRBJ2-7, with 7 nucleotides matching TRBD1. With V trimmed by 4 bases and J by 6 bases, 10 bases remained unmatched. Germline V gene lookup returns CDR1 SGHRS and CDR2 YFSETQ. The CDR3 is 14 amino acids. The CDR3 nucleotides are TGCGCCAGCAGCGACGGGGCGGACAGGTGCGAGCAGTACTTC. Encoded protein: CASSDGADRCEQYF. Full variable domain (outside the CDR3, taken from reference TRBV5-1 and TRBJ2-7): KAGVTQTPRYLIKTRGQQVTLSCSPISGHRSVSWYQQTPGQGLQFLFEYFSETQRNKGNFPGRFSGRQFSNSRSEMNVSTLELGDSALYLCASSDGADRCEQYFGPGTRLTVT.

This clonotype was seen just once. This may come from a read error, since a much larger clone is one base off. J is TRBJ1-2 and V is TRBV5-4, with D perhaps TRBD1 (6 bases). This CDR3 is built from 13 residues. Germline V lookup: CDR1 SGHNT, CDR2 YYREEE (reference sequence). Between the trimmed V and J ends, which lost 3 bases and 4 bases, there was a span of 10 bases. The DNA for the CDR3 is TGTGCCAGCAGCTCGGACAGCCGCTATGGCTACACCTTC. Translation: CASSSDSRYGYTF.

The chain uses TRBV4-1 and TRBJ2-5; a weak D match, TRBD1 (6 bases). Looked up from germline, CDR1 is MGHRA and CDR2 is YSYEKL. There are 17 residues in the CDR3. Deletions cut 6 bases from V and 1 base from J, with 21 bases between. The CDR3 DNA sequence: TGCGCCAGCAGTGAGTCGTCATCTAGAGGGGGCCAAGAGACCCAGTACTTC. Translated: CASSESSSRGGQETQYF.

Of note for this clonotype: A junction boundary mismatches the germline segment, possibly from a read error. The CDR3 protein is CASSRACNSPLQF. The DNA of the CDR3 is TGTGCCAGCAGTCGGGCGTGTAATTCACCCCTCCAGTTT. The rearrangement uses TRBV9 and TRBJ1-6; D remains ambiguous. Germline V gene lookup returns CDR1 SGDLS and CDR2 YYNGEE. This CDR3 is 13 amino acids long.

This clonotype showed up many times. V usage is TRBV7-8 and J usage is TRBJ2-5, with D tentatively TRBD1 or TRBD2 (7 bases each). The V gene lost 1 base and the J gene lost 5 bases, with 14 bases spanning the gap. The length of the CDR3 is 15 residues. The germline gives CDR1 SGHVS, CDR2 FQNEAQ. The CDR3 coding sequence is TGTGCCAGCAGCTTAGTTCAGGGGGGGCGGGAGACCCAGTACTTC. This codes for CASSLVQGGRETQYF.

This clonotype was found a few times. The V call is TRBV25-1, the J call TRBJ2-5; 8 bases line up with TRBD1. V shed 2 bases, J shed 5 bases, and the junction held 10 bases outside the gene matches. Per germline, CDR1 MGHDK and CDR2 SYGVNS. The CDR3 is 16 residues long. CDR3 region: CASSELLADRAETQYF. The CDR3 region has the DNA TGTGCCAGCAGTGAACTCTTAGCGGACAGGGCTGAGACCCAGTACTTC.

This chain uses TRBV29-1 with TRBJ2-5; 14 bases match TRBD2. Germline CDR1 SQVTM, CDR2 ANQGSEA. This CDR3 spans 13 amino acids. V lost 7 bases and J lost 4; bases outside the gene matches: 2. The DNA of the CDR3 is TGCAGCGGCGGACTAGCGGGGGGAGAGACCCAGTACTTC. Amino acid sequence: CSGGLAGGETQYF.

In the case of this clonotype: A junction end diverges from the germline sequence, so it may reflect a read error. The rearrangement joins TRBV2 to TRBJ2-1; 8 bases are a match to TRBD2. The CDR3 spans 14 residues. Germline CDR1 SNHLY, CDR2 FYNNEI. Here the CDR3 reads CSSSGSGGYNEQFF. CDR3 DNA: TGCTCCAGCAGTGGGAGCGGGGGCTACAATGAGCAGTTCTTC. The full variable domain, rest sourced from reference TRBV2 and TRBJ2-1, is EPEVTQTPSHQVTQMGQEVILRCVPISNHLYFYWYRQILGQKVEFLVSFYNNEISEKSEIFDDQFSVERPDGSNFTLKIRSTKLEDSAMYFCSSSGSGGYNEQFFGPGTRLTVL.

This clonotype was detected many times. The gene calls are TRBV6-1 and TRBJ1-1; possibly TRBD1 for D (5 bases). From germline, CDR1 is MNHNS and CDR2 SASEGT. V lost 7 bases and J 5 bases, leaving 14 bases between the germline ends. This CDR3 is built from 13 residues. The CDR3 spells CASKLQGDTEAFF. Here the CDR3 DNA reads TGTGCCAGCAAGTTGCAGGGCGATACTGAAGCTTTCTTT.

This clonotype was counted ten times or more. The rearrangement uses TRBV20-1 and TRBJ1-3; maybe TRBD1 (6 bases). The CDR3 is 14 amino acids. Trimming shortened V by 2 bases and J by 2 bases, and 10 bases separated the two germline ends. CDR1 is DFQATT and CDR2 is SNEGSKA in the germline V gene (reference sequence). Here the CDR3 DNA reads TGCAGTGCTAGAAAACAGGGTACTGGAAACACCATATATTTT. It specifies CSARKQGTGNTIYF.

A remark on this clonotype: Germline and junction disagree at one end, which may indicate a read error. This chain connects TRBV9 to TRBJ1-1; D is unresolved. The CDR3 covers 13 residues. Looked up from germline, CDR1 is SGDLS and CDR2 is YYNGEE. The CDR3 spells CASSVSGVVYEQF. DNA of the CDR3: TGTGCCAGCAGCGTTTCGGGAGTAGTCTACGAGCAGTTT.

This clonotype was detected ten times or more. The rearrangement links TRBV20-1 to TRBJ2-2; TRBD1 matches at 8 bases. V lost 2 bases and J lost 5; bases outside the gene matches: 10. Germline assignment: CDR1 DFQATT and CDR2 SNEGSKA (reference sequence). The CDR3 loop spans 16 amino acids. CDR3 in amino acids: CSARKGTGGRTGELFF. CDR3 coding DNA: TGCAGTGCTAGAAAGGGAACAGGGGGTCGGACCGGGGAGCTGTTTTTT.

With regard to this clonotype: One junction end does not reproduce the germline sequence, and a read error may be involved. This chain links TRBV29-1 with TRBJ1-3, with D possibly matching TRBD1 (6 bases). The germline V gene has CDR1 SQVTM and CDR2 ANQGSEA. The CDR3 extends over 15 amino acids. The CDR3 sequence is CSATTGGGNGNTIYF. The CDR3 coding sequence is TGTAGCGCTACGACGGGAGGGGGTAATGGAAACACCATATATTTT.

The chain combines TRBV7-2 with TRBJ1-6; D is possibly TRBD1 (5 bases). V lost 4 bases to trimming and J lost 10 bases, with 23 bases between them. Germline V gene data show CDR1 as SGHTA and CDR2 as FQGNSA. This CDR3 region has 17 residues. CDR3 sequence: CASSSAGDNPGESPLHF. CDR3 DNA sequence: TGTGCCAGCAGCTCCGCGGGGGATAACCCCGGGGAATCACCCCTCCACTTT.

In its sample, this clonotype was seen many times. A much larger clone is a single base away; this may be a read error. The CDR3 DNA reads TGTGCCAGTAGTAAAAGCAGGGGCGACTATGGCTACACCTTC. Translated, it gives CASSKSRGDYGYTF. This chain uses TRBV19 with TRBJ1-2; D is perhaps TRBD1 (6 bases). The length of the CDR3 is 14 residues. Deletions cut 4 bases from V and 3 bases from J, with 12 bases between. Germline assignment: CDR1 LNHDA and CDR2 SQIVND (reference sequence). The complete variable domain, with remaining parts taken from reference TRBV19 and TRBJ1-2, reads DGGITQSPKYLFRKEGQNVTLSCEQNLNHDAMYWYRQDPGQGLRLIYYSQIVNDFQKGDIAEGYSVSREKKESFPLTVTSAQKNPTAFYLCASSKSRGDYGYTFGSGTRLTVV.

This sequence joins TRBV12-3 or TRBV12-4 and TRBJ2-5, with D perhaps given as TRBD1 or TRBD2 (5 bases each). The CDR3 is 13 amino acids. Trimming cost V 6 bases and J 2 bases, with 10 bases left between them. CDR3 in amino acids: CASSRGIQETQYF. DNA for the CDR3: TGTGCCAGCAGCCGGGGCATACAAGAGACCCAGTACTTC.

The sample holds one count of this clonotype. At one end the junction does not follow the germline gene, possibly because of a read error. The V and J genes are TRBV7-2 and TRBJ2-7; D gene unclear. The CDR3 totals 15 residues. Germline lookup yields CDR1 SGHTA and CDR2 FQGNSA. The CDR3: CANSLETTQLCEQYF. CDR3 nucleotides: TGTGCCAACAGCTTAGAAACCACACAATTATGCGAGCAGTACTTC.

This clonotype was seen at least ten times. V is TRBV9 and J is TRBJ1-2; the D is unclear. Germline assignment: CDR1 SGDLS and CDR2 YYNGEE. The V gene lost 3 bases and the J gene lost 5 bases, with 17 bases spanning the gap. This CDR3 contains 15 residues. In nucleotides, the CDR3 is TGTGCCAGCAGCGCGACTTTTTCCTTGAAGTATGGCTACACCTTC. Translated, it gives CASSATFSLKYGYTF.

This clonotype has a handful of counts. The V call is TRBV24-1, the J call TRBJ2-2, with TRBD2 matching over 8 bases. This CDR3 has 17 residues. Losses at the gene ends were 4 bases for V and 3 bases for J; bases not matched to a gene: 9. From germline, CDR1 is KGHDR and CDR2 SFDVKD. Here the CDR3 reads CATSDPGLAGYTGELFF. CDR3 DNA: TGTGCCACCAGTGACCCTGGACTAGCTGGTTACACCGGGGAGCTGTTTTTT.

In the case of this clonotype: The CDR3 does not end in the conserved phenylalanine or tryptophan, so this is likely a read error. The DNA is omitted, as the CDR3 cannot be located on it reliably, and the CDR3 follows TCRdb's listing. This chain links TRBV3-1 with TRBJ1-6. The CDR3 length is 8 residues, termini included. The germline V gene encodes CDR1 LGHDT and CDR2 YNNKEL (reference sequence). This CDR3 reads CASSHLEG.

About this clonotype itself: The junction departs from germline at one end; a sequencing error may be responsible. The V call is TRBV7-9, the J call TRBJ1-2; D perhaps matches TRBD1 (6 bases). The CDR3 consists of 14 residues. Germline V gives CDR1 SEHNR, CDR2 FQNEAQ (reference sequence). Here the CDR3 DNA reads TGTGCCAGCAGCTCAGGGGTTAGGGTTGGTTCCCCCCTCTTC. It encodes CASSSGVRVGSPLF.

About this clonotype: One end of the junction is discordant with germline, which a read error may explain. The gene calls are TRBV29-1 and TRBJ2-7; D is possibly TRBD2 (7 bases). The length of the CDR3 is 13 residues. CDR1 is SQVTM, CDR2 ANQGSEA, per germline. The CDR3 DNA sequence: TGCAGCGCGGAAGGGGGGGGCGGGGAGCCCCAGCACTTC. It codes for CSAEGGGGEPQHF.

The chain couples TRBV20-1 to TRBJ1-2; no reliable D call. V was trimmed by 7 bases and J by 4 bases, leaving 13 bases between them. The CDR3 length is 12 residues. Germline V CDR1 and CDR2: DFQATT, SNEGSKA (reference sequence). This CDR3 reads CSVGVGRYGYTF. CDR3 DNA sequence: TGCAGTGTTGGCGTGGGCCGCTATGGCTACACCTTC.

The V call is TRBV25-1, the J call TRBJ2-1, with TRBD2 matching over 8 bases. The germline V gene has CDR1 MGHDK and CDR2 SYGVNS. Unmatched junction bases numbered 8, after V lost 1 base and J lost 6 bases. This CDR3 comprises 16 residues. The CDR3 bases are TGTGCCAGCAGTGAATCGTCGGGGGGGGGCATCAATGAGCAGTTCTTC. It specifies CASSESSGGGINEQFF.

This clonotype came up a few times. The chain employs TRBV18 and TRBJ1-2, with D possibly matching TRBD1 (6 bases). Germline values: CDR1 KGHSH, CDR2 LQKENI. The CDR3 spans 14 residues. Trimming left V 3 bases short and J 6 bases short, with 14 bases between. The CDR3 region has the DNA TGTGCCAGCTCACCGGTAACAGGGAGGAATGGCTACACCTTC. Its protein product is CASSPVTGRNGYTF.

This chain joins TRBV10-3 and TRBJ1-1, with a possible D match to TRBD1 (5 bases). This CDR3 spans 13 amino acids. Germline-derived CDR1 and CDR2 are ENHRY and SYGVKD. V lost 6 bases, J lost 2 bases, and 10 bases lay in between. The CDR3 DNA follows: TGTGCCATCAGCCTTTGGGGCAACACTGAAGCTTTCTTT. Translating gives CAISLWGNTEAFF.

Many counts were recorded for this clonotype. The gene calls are TRBV20-1 and TRBJ1-2; 7 nucleotides line up with TRBD1. V lost 3 bases and J lost 8; bases outside the gene matches: 18. The CDR3 runs 16 residues. Germline V gives CDR1 DFQATT, CDR2 SNEGSKA (reference sequence). In DNA, the CDR3 is TGCAGTGCTAGTTTTCCCCTCCCAACAGGGGACGACGGCTACACCTTC. This gives the protein CSASFPLPTGDDGYTF.